Listed here is a single TCR beta chain. Trimming shortened V by 1 base and J by 3 bases, and 10 bases separated the two germline ends. The CDR3 consists of 14 residues. Per germline, CDR1 MNHNS and CDR2 SASEGT. The sample belongs to a study of shared clonotypes between healthy human individuals. Sequenced by immunoSEQ multiplex PCR; TCRdb stores in-frame clones only, minus some. The sample gives nearly 500,000 clones, around 78% of which show up once; under 15% is in the top ten. The sample was PBMCs. The clonotype comes from a woman aged 40 to 50 in good health. Some clones in this sample may be carry-over from other donors' samples. V and J are TRBV6-1 and TRBJ2-7; TRBD1 might be the D (6 bases). The chain's CDR3 is CASSEVYRDYEQYF. The CDR3 nucleotides read TGTGCCAGCAGTGAAGTGTACAGGGACTACGAGCAGTACTTC.